This TCR beta chain emerged from a study of preoperative IRX-2 immunotherapy in early breast cancer. Only in-frame clones appear in the TCRdb table, and some are missing; sequencing was by immunoSEQ multiplex PCR. Of under 50,000 clones in the sample, roughly four fifths are singletons; the top ten hold roughly 1.5%. Treatment of the sample: preoperative locoregional IRX-2 cytokine immunotherapy. This phase Ib study tested locoregional IRX-2 cytokine immunotherapy given before surgery. This CDR3 has 17 residues. The germline gives CDR1 LNHDA, CDR2 SQIVND (reference sequence). V shed 6 bases and J shed 0 bases, with 20 bases lying between them.

This clonotype was sampled from a human donor with breast cancer. V gene TRBV19 combines with J gene TRBJ1-1; TRBD1 might be the D (5 bases). Source: lymph node tissue, taken after IRX-2 immunotherapy. The CDR3 reads CASSALGVRYLNTEAFF. The CDR3 DNA reads as TGTGCCAGTAGCGCCCTAGGGGTCCGTTATCTGAACACTGAAGCTTTCTTT.